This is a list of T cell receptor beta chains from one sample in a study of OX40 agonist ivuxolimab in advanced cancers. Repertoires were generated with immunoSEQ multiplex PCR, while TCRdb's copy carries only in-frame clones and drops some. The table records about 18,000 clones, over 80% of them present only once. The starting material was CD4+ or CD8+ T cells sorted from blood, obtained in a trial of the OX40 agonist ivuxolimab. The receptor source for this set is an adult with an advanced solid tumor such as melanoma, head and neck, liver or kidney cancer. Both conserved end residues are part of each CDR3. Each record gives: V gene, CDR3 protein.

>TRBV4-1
CASSQDRSQGGGRYGYTF
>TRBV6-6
CASSYLWDTGELFF
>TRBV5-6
CASSLETDNYGYTF
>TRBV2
CASSRDSSYEQYF
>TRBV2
CASGQGVNSPLHF
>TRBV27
CASKVGTGGYEQYF
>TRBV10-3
CAISEWDGHNEQFF
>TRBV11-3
CASSMTGLAGESNEQFF
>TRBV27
CASSLLSASGFQETQYF
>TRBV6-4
CASSERDSSYGYTF
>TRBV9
CASSASTDTQYF
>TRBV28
CASSTSDRGSNQPQHF